These T cell receptor beta chains were read from a single sample in a study of OX40 agonist ivuxolimab in advanced cancers. Sequencing was performed with immunoSEQ multiplex PCR; in TCRdb, only in-frame clones are kept and a portion is missing. Here the sample spans tens of thousands of clones, about four fifths being singletons. Sequenced here: CD4+ or CD8+ T cells sorted from blood, sampled in a trial of the OX40 agonist ivuxolimab. The source of these receptors is an adult with an advanced solid tumor such as melanoma, head and neck, liver or kidney cancer. The CDR3 runs from the conserved cysteine through the conserved F or W. Each record gives: J gene, V gene, D gene, clone size, CDR3 DNA, CDR3 protein. D genes are given only for firm matches. Clone sizes are given selectively: once, few, many, or a class where the clone is expanded.

TRBJ2-7 | TRBV10-1 | . | . | TGCGCCAGCAGCGAGGGGTACGAGCAGTACTTC | CASSEGYEQYF
TRBJ2-7 | TRBV6-5 | TRBD2 | . | TGTGCCAGCATAGCAGCGGGGGCAAAAGAGCAGTACTTC | CASIAAGAKEQYF
TRBJ2-3 | TRBV6-1 | . | . | TGTGCCAGCAGGATCCAGACAGCTGCAGATACGCAGTATTTT | CASRIQTAADTQYF
TRBJ2-1 | TRBV5-1 | . | . | TGCGCCAGCAGCCTAGCTGGGACATTAGCGGTGGATGAGCAGTTCTTC | CASSLAGTLAVDEQFF
TRBJ1-2 | TRBV28 | . | . | TGTGCCAGCAGTTTACGAAGGACGGTTCTAGGCTACACCTTC | CASSLRRTVLGYTF
TRBJ1-1 | TRBV7-2 | TRBD1 | . | TGTGCCAGCAGCAGAGGGACAGGGAACACTGAAGCTTTCTTT | CASSRGTGNTEAFF
TRBJ1-6 | TRBV29-1 | . | medium-sized | TGCAGCGTTGGGGATAATTCACCCCTCCACTTT | CSVGDNSPLHF
TRBJ2-3 | TRBV5-1 | TRBD1 | . | TGCGCCAGCAGCCTTGTGGACAGGGGAACCACAGATACGCAGTATTTT | CASSLVDRGTTDTQYF
TRBJ1-5 | TRBV27 | . | . | TGTGCCAGCAGTTTTAGCCAGAGCCTTCAGCCCCAGCATTTT | CASSFSQSLQPQHF
TRBJ1-2 | TRBV5-1 | TRBD1 | . | TGCGCCAGCAGCGGTCACAGGGGAGGGGACTATGGCTACACCTTC | CASSGHRGGDYGYTF
TRBJ1-2 | TRBV4-2 | . | few | TGTGCCAGCAGCCAAGATCACGGGACGGAAGTCTTC | CASSQDHGTEVF
TRBJ2-2 | TRBV11-2 | . | . | TGTGCCAGCAGCTTACTCTCAACAACAGGGAAGTCTAACACCGGGGAGCTGTTTTTT | CASSLLSTTGKSNTGELFF
TRBJ1-2 | TRBV9 | . | once | TGTGCCAGCAGCGTCCTACCGGGGCCAGAGAGTGGCTACACCTTC | CASSVLPGPESGYTF
TRBJ1-1 | TRBV14 | . | . | TGTGCCAGCAGCCAGGTGAACACTGAAGCTTTCTTT | CASSQVNTEAFF
TRBJ1-1 | TRBV10-3 | . | . | TGTGCCATCAGGGGCGTAACAGGGAACATGAACACTGAAGCTTTCTTT | CAIRGVTGNMNTEAFF
TRBJ2-7 | TRBV5-1 | TRBD1 | . | TGCGCCAGCAGCTTGGCGGGACAGGGGGCCGGCGAGCAGTACTTC | CASSLAGQGAGEQYF
TRBJ2-1 | TRBV13 | TRBD2 | . | TGTGCCAGCAGCTTAGGGCGGGGGGCAAATGAGCAGTTCTTC | CASSLGRGANEQFF
TRBJ1-2 | TRBV5-1 | TRBD1 | . | TGCGCCAGCAGCCCAGGGACAGTCGGCTACACCTTC | CASSPGTVGYTF
TRBJ1-2 | TRBV7-8 | . | . | TGTGCCAGCAGCTTAGCGGTGGAAAACTATGGCTACACCTTC | CASSLAVENYGYTF
TRBJ1-2 | TRBV6-5 | . | . | TGTGCCAGCAGTGACTATGGCTACACCTTC | CASSDYGYTF
TRBJ1-2 | TRBV27 | . | few | TGTGCCAGCAGTTTAAGTCCCAGCACGGGTGCCTATGGCTACACCTTC | CASSLSPSTGAYGYTF
TRBJ1-2 | TRBV14 | TRBD1 | few | TGTGCCAGCAGCTCAAGGACAGGTTGGAACTATGGCTACACCTTC | CASSSRTGWNYGYTF
TRBJ1-2 | TRBV5-1 | . | . | TGCGCCAGCAGCTTTTCGCAGGGAAATAAGGGCTACACCTTC | CASSFSQGNKGYTF
TRBJ1-5 | TRBV4-2 | . | . | TGTGCCAGCAGCCAAAACAATCAGCCCCAGCATTTT | CASSQNNQPQHF
TRBJ1-1 | TRBV2 | . | . | TGTGCCAGCATCGGAATGGGGAGTCTACGGAACACTGAAGCTTTCTTT | CASIGMGSLRNTEAFF
TRBJ1-3 | TRBV4-3 | . | . | TGCGCCAGCAGCCAAGATGTGGGGGATGGAAACACCATATATTTT | CASSQDVGDGNTIYF
TRBJ1-1 | TRBV2 | . | . | TGTGCCAGCGTGGGACTGAGAAACACTGAAGCTTTCTTT | CASVGLRNTEAFF
TRBJ2-7 | TRBV11-3 | . | . | TGTGCCAGCAGCTCCGGGTCCTCTAGCTCCTACGAGCAGTACTTC | CASSSGSSSSYEQYF
TRBJ2-3 | TRBV7-9 | TRBD1 | . | TGTGCCAGCAGCCTCCGAGGACAGGCGAAAAGCACAGATACGCAGTATTTT | CASSLRGQAKSTDTQYF
TRBJ2-7 | TRBV10-3 | TRBD2 | once | TGTGCCATCCAATTAGCGGGGGGATCCTACGAGCAGTACTTC | CAIQLAGGSYEQYF
TRBJ1-1 | TRBV28 | TRBD1 | . | TGTGCCAGCAGCTCTGGACAGGGGGCTCGTACTGAAGCTTTCTTT | CASSSGQGARTEAFF
TRBJ2-2 | TRBV5-1 | . | few | TGCGCCAGCAGCCCCGAATGGGGTTCCGGGGAGCTGTTTTTT | CASSPEWGSGELFF
TRBJ1-1 | TRBV11-2 | . | . | TGTGCCAGCAGACCCAGTATGGACAGATATCCTTTCTTT | CASRPSMDRYPFF
TRBJ1-2 | TRBV10-3 | . | . | TGTGCCATCGGCGGTGGAGACAGCCCCAACTATGGCTACACCTTC | CAIGGGDSPNYGYTF
TRBJ1-5 | TRBV18 | . | . | TGTGCCAGCTCTAGTAGTAACAATCAGCCCCAGCATTTT | CASSSSNNQPQHF
TRBJ2-5 | TRBV9 | TRBD2 | . | TGTGCCAGCAGCGTAGCTAAACTAGCGGGGGGAAAAGAGACCCAGTACTTC | CASSVAKLAGGKETQYF
TRBJ2-7 | TRBV11-2 | . | . | TGTGCCAGCAGCTTAGGGGACCGGCTCTACGAGCAGTACTTC | CASSLGDRLYEQYF
TRBJ2-7 | TRBV7-2 | TRBD1 | . | TGTGCCAGCAGCCCGGGACAGGGACTAACCTACGAGCAGTACTTC | CASSPGQGLTYEQYF
TRBJ2-1 | TRBV7-9 | . | . | TGTGCCAGCAGCTTAGTTCCCTCCCGAGAGAAAAATGAGCAGTTCTTC | CASSLVPSREKNEQFF
TRBJ2-5 | TRBV29-1 | . | . | TGCAGCGTTAACAGCCTCCAAGAGACCCAGTACTTC | CSVNSLQETQYF
TRBJ1-2 | TRBV2 | TRBD1 | . | TGTGCCAGCAGTGAAGCGCTTCCCGGGACAGGGGTTGATGGCTACACCTTC | CASSEALPGTGVDGYTF
TRBJ2-2 | TRBV2 | . | . | TGTGCCAGCAGTGAATACAGATACAACACCGGGGAGCTGTTTTTT | CASSEYRYNTGELFF
TRBJ2-7 | TRBV5-5 | TRBD1 | . | TGTGCCAGCAGCCCTTGGGACAGGGCCTACGAGCAGTACTTC | CASSPWDRAYEQYF
TRBJ2-7 | TRBV6-5 | TRBD1 | . | TGTGCCAGCAGTTACGGACAGGGCTCCTACGAGCAGTACTTC | CASSYGQGSYEQYF
TRBJ1-2 | TRBV7-2 | TRBD1 | . | TGTGCCAGCAGCTTGGGACAGGGCCTTTATGGCTACACCTTC | CASSLGQGLYGYTF
TRBJ2-1 | TRBV7-9 | TRBD2 | . | TGTGCCAGCAGCACTAGCGGGGCCTACAATGAGCAGTTCTTC | CASSTSGAYNEQFF
TRBJ2-2 | TRBV30 | . | . | TGTGCCTGGAGTAGAGGGTTTGGCACCGGGGAGCTGTTTTTT | CAWSRGFGTGELFF
TRBJ1-6 | TRBV9 | TRBD1 | . | TGTGCCAGCAGCGTGGGACAGGGTTTCATCATTGGGAATTCACCCCTCCACTTT | CASSVGQGFIIGNSPLHF
TRBJ1-2 | TRBV6-6 | TRBD1 | . | TGTGCCAGCAGCGACGACAGGGCCTATGGCTACACCTTC | CASSDDRAYGYTF
TRBJ2-7 | TRBV6-1 | . | . | TGTGCCAGCAGTCTTGGAGGGAACGAGCAGTACTTC | CASSLGGNEQYF
TRBJ2-7 | TRBV7-8 | . | few | TGTGCCAGCAGCTTAGGAATCGAGCAGTACTTC | CASSLGIEQYF
TRBJ2-7 | TRBV6-5 | TRBD1 | . | TGTGCCAGCAGACCCCCGGGACAGTACTACGAGCAGTACTTC | CASRPPGQYYEQYF
TRBJ1-4 | TRBV5-1 | . | . | TGCGCCAGCAGCTTTATGGGGAAGAATGAAAAACTGTTTTTT | CASSFMGKNEKLFF